These 17 T cell receptor beta chains share one sample of origin, sequenced in a study of shared clonotypes between healthy human individuals. Sequencing used immunoSEQ multiplex PCR; TCRdb keeps in-frame clones, though not all of them. Here the sample spans approximately 720,000 clones, approximately 75% being singletons. Material for sequencing was memory CD4+ T cells sorted from blood. Subset described: CD45RA-negative fraction. All receptors come from a woman aged 30 to 39 in good health.

This clone was detected only a few times. V gene TRBV9 combines with J gene TRBJ2-1; D perhaps matches TRBD2 (6 bases). CDR3 length equals 16 residues. Germline V gives CDR1 SGDLS, CDR2 YYNGEE. The germline V and J ends were trimmed by 0 bases and 3 bases, with 13 bases remaining between them. The CDR3 DNA follows: TGTGCCAGCAGCGTAGTCGGACGGGGAGGCTACAATGAGCAGTTCTTC. Its translation: CASSVVGRGGYNEQFF.

CDR3 in amino acids: CASSPMDRDEVNTEAFF. The CDR3, as DNA: TGTGCCAGCTCACCGATGGACAGGGATGAGGTGAACACTGAAGCTTTCTTT. The chain uses TRBV18 and TRBJ1-1; 8 bases are a match to TRBD1. Trimming removed 3 bases from V and 0 bases from J; junction bases left unmatched: 9. Germline V gene lookup returns CDR1 KGHSH and CDR2 LQKENI. This CDR3 is built from 17 residues.

This chain joins TRBV7-2 and TRBJ1-5; D not certain. Germline CDR1 reads SGHTA; CDR2 reads FQGNSA. V was trimmed by 3 bases and J by 2 bases, leaving 14 bases between them. CDR3 length: 16 residues. Here the CDR3 reads CASSLEGGGGNQPQHF. CDR3 bases: TGTGCCAGCAGCTTGGAAGGTGGCGGTGGCAATCAGCCCCAGCATTTT.

The V gene is TRBV2, the J gene TRBJ2-5; 8 nucleotides align to TRBD1. V trimming: 0 bases; J trimming: 2 bases; junction bases outside the gene matches: 2. The CDR3 sequence is 15 residues long. From germline, CDR1 is SNHLY and CDR2 FYNNEI. CDR3 coding DNA: TGTGCCAGCAGTGAAGCAGGGACAGGTCAAGAGACCCAGTACTTC. It specifies CASSEAGTGQETQYF.

This clone was seen only once. The CDR3 sequence: CASSLPLHYEQYF. DNA for the CDR3: TGTGCCAGCAGCTTGCCCCTCCACTACGAGCAGTACTTC. V and J are TRBV11-2 and TRBJ2-7; D is uncertain. CDR3 length equals 13 residues. Trimming removed 3 bases at V and 3 bases at J, with 9 bases between. The germline V gene has CDR1 SGHAT and CDR2 FQNNGV.

This chain uses TRBV5-1 with TRBJ1-1; 9 nucleotides align to TRBD1. This CDR3 contains 16 residues. Germline CDR1 reads SGHRS; CDR2 reads YFSETQ. J gave up 5 bases and V 3 bases, and 11 bases lay outside the gene matches. The CDR3 bases are TGCGCCAGCAGCTCCTCTCCGACAGGGGGAGGGACTGAAGCTTTCTTT. Encoded protein: CASSSSPTGGGTEAFF.

The chain recombines TRBV5-1 with TRBJ2-7, with D possibly being TRBD1 (6 bases). The CDR3 has 13 residues. Germline-derived CDR1 and CDR2 are SGHRS and YFSETQ. V shed 3 bases and J shed 6 bases, with 13 bases lying between them. The CDR3 is CASSSGQISEQYF. DNA for the CDR3: TGCGCCAGCAGCTCCGGACAGATCTCCGAGCAGTACTTC.

V gene TRBV2 combines with J gene TRBJ2-5; D is perhaps TRBD2 (6 bases). The J call could be wrong; TRBJ2-7 is a better fit for the DNA end. The length of the CDR3 is 14 residues. In germline, CDR1 is SNHLY, CDR2 FYNNEI. The chain's CDR3 is CASSIDSGAYEQYF. Written as DNA, the CDR3 is TGTGCCAGCAGTATAGATTCGGGGGCCTACGAGCAGTACTTC.

The chain is built from TRBV2 and TRBJ2-3; possibly TRBD1 for D (6 bases). Germline-derived CDR1 and CDR2 are SNHLY and FYNNEI. V lost 6 bases and J lost 0, with 10 bases in between. The CDR3 length is 14 residues. CDR3 protein: CASSGRGSTDTQYF. The CDR3 DNA reads as TGTGCCAGCAGCGGAAGGGGGAGCACAGATACGCAGTATTTT.

The chain links TRBV11-2 to TRBJ2-7; 7 bases are a match to TRBD1. From germline, CDR1 is SGHAT and CDR2 FQNNGV. Germline trimming cut 5 bases from V and 2 bases from J; bases unmatched to any gene: 9. This CDR3 is 15 amino acids long. DNA for the CDR3: TGTGCCAGCAGCGTCGACAGGGTTCGGGCCTACGAGCAGTACTTC. This translates into CASSVDRVRAYEQYF.

The chain has TRBV4-1 and TRBJ1-1; TRBD1 is a possible D gene (5 bases). V lost 1 base to trimming and J lost 8 bases, with 20 bases between them. This CDR3 region has 16 residues. Germline CDR1 reads MGHRA; CDR2 reads YSYEKL. The CDR3 here is CASSQAPGPGDFEAFF. CDR3 DNA: TGCGCCAGCAGCCAAGCCCCGGGGCCGGGTGATTTCGAAGCTTTCTTT.

This clone was detected only a few times. The rearrangement uses TRBV28 and TRBJ2-7, with a tentative D call TRBD2 (6 bases). The CDR3 has 15 amino acids. Germline V gene lookup returns CDR1 MDHEN and CDR2 SYDVKM. The germline V and J ends were trimmed by 1 base and 7 bases, with 17 bases remaining between them. CDR3 in DNA: TGTGCCAGCAGTTTATTCGGTAGCGGCAGTGGGGAGCAGTACTTC. This sequence encodes CASSLFGSGSGEQYF. Full variable domain (missing parts from reference TRBV28 and TRBJ2-7): DVKVTQSSRYLVKRTGEKVFLECVQDMDHENMFWYRQDPGLGLRLIYFSYDVKMKEKGDIPEGYSVSREKKERFSLILESASTNQTSMYLCASSLFGSGSGEQYFGPGTRLTVT.

The CDR3 protein is CASLVRDPGETQYF. The CDR3 DNA sequence: TGTGCCAGCCTTGTGCGGGATCCCGGGGAGACCCAGTACTTC. This chain connects TRBV6-1 to TRBJ2-5, with a tentative D call TRBD2 (6 bases). The V gene's germline CDR1 is MNHNS and CDR2 SASEGT. The CDR3 covers 14 residues. V gave up 8 bases and J gave up 5 bases, with 18 bases separating them.

The chain employs TRBV6-1 and TRBJ1-1; D not certain. Germline V gene data show CDR1 as MNHNS and CDR2 as SASEGT. The CDR3 is 14 residues long. V was pared by 6 bases and J by 3 bases, with 14 bases between. The CDR3 reads CASSLITGDTEAFF. CDR3 sequence (DNA): TGTGCCAGCAGCCTTATCACTGGAGACACTGAAGCTTTCTTT.

This clone showed up just a few times. V gene TRBV7-8 combines with J gene TRBJ2-5; 7 bases match TRBD1. The J call may be wrong; the DNA end is better matched by TRBJ2-7. Per germline, CDR1 SGHVS and CDR2 FQNEAQ. The CDR3 totals 18 residues. In nucleotides, the CDR3 is TGTGCCAGCAGCCCAGGTGTGCATGTAGGGGGCAAGTCCGGCGAGCAGTACTTC. Translation gives CASSPGVHVGGKSGEQYF.

The chain employs TRBV9 and TRBJ1-1; a possible D gene is TRBD1 (5 bases). The CDR3 sequence is 14 residues long. CDR1 SGDLS and CDR2 YYNGEE come from the germline V gene. V lost 2 bases and J lost 4, with 12 bases in between. The CDR3 reads CASSVLDIGTEAFF. DNA for the CDR3: TGTGCCAGCAGCGTCCTGGACATCGGCACTGAAGCTTTCTTT. The whole variable domain, filled in from reference TRBV9 and TRBJ1-1, reads DSGVTQTPKHLITATGQRVTLRCSPRSGDLSVYWYQQSLDQGLQFLIQYYNGEERAKGNILERFSAQQFPDLHSELNLSSLELGDSALYFCASSVLDIGTEAFFGQGTRLTVV.

The table lists this clone with a few counts. Additional DNA sequences in this sample encode the identical CDR3. V and J are TRBV20-1 and TRBJ1-2, with no clear D. The CDR3 has 11 amino acids. V was trimmed by 5 bases and J by 6 bases, leaving 10 bases between them. Looked up from germline, CDR1 is DFQATT and CDR2 is SNEGSKA (reference sequence). CDR3 loop: CSAPGYDGYTF. The CDR3, as DNA: TGCAGTGCTCCCGGATACGATGGCTACACCTTC.